This TCR beta chain was identified in a study of monozygotic twins with inflammatory bowel disease. On this clonotype: Antigen: not known.

The template-switching step introduced UMIs that carried a 6-nucleotide sample barcode. TCRdb re-analyzed the 5' RACE reads; it lists each CDR3 protein once, without DNA. In all, the sample yields some 440,000 distinct CDR3 sequences. Points from the study as a whole: Twins with IBD had fewer clonotypes in common with others than healthy twins, particularly during disease activity. Diversity of TCRbeta measured by inverse Simpson was lower in IBD patients than in healthy co-twins.

This CDR3 contains 16 residues. Germline-derived CDR1 and CDR2 are SGHTS and YDEGEE. The receptor was isolated from a human donor with ulcerative colitis or Crohn's disease, or a healthy co-twin of an affected twin (not recorded which). Sequencing was carried out using blood. The chain has TRBV5-8 and TRBJ1-1; TCRdb's D call, TRBD1, is unchecked because there is no DNA. The chain's CDR3 is CASSFFLGGFGTEAFF.